Shown below are 6 T cell receptor beta chains from a single sample sequenced in a study of blood T cell repertoires in COVID-19. The table came from immunoSEQ multiplex PCR; TCRdb's copy has only in-frame clones and leaves some out. The table has 100,000 or so clones, around 87% seen once. The sequencing input was peripheral blood. The receptors here all came from a woman aged 25 to 39 with acute or convalescent COVID-19.

The genes are TRBV7-3 and TRBJ2-2, with TRBD1 identical over 9 bases. V was pared by 7 bases and J by 2 bases, with 2 bases of the junction left unmatched. Germline V lookup: CDR1 SGHTA, CDR2 FQGTGA. The CDR3 covers 14 residues. The CDR3 spells CASMTGGNTGELFF. CDR3 nucleotide sequence: TGTGCCAGCATGACAGGGGGAAACACCGGGGAGCTGTTTTTT.

V is TRBV25-1 and J is TRBJ1-1; D remains unclear. CDR1 is MGHDK, CDR2 SYGVNS, per germline. The CDR3 consists of 12 residues. V was cut by 3 bases and J by 2 bases, with 4 bases left in between. The CDR3 DNA sequence: TGTGCCAGCAGTGACCCAAACACTGAAGCTTTCTTT. It yields the protein CASSDPNTEAFF.

The chain carries TRBV7-9 and TRBJ1-5; 7 bases are a match to TRBD1. V was pared by 5 bases and J by 3 bases, with 4 bases of the junction left unmatched. The CDR3 totals 14 residues. The germline V gene has CDR1 SEHNR and CDR2 FQNEAQ (reference sequence). This CDR3 is CASSRGQDNQPQHF. The CDR3 DNA reads as TGTGCCAGCAGCAGAGGACAGGACAATCAGCCCCAGCATTTT.

J is TRBJ1-1 and V is TRBV5-4; D unresolved. Trimming cost V 0 bases and J 3 bases, with 9 bases left between them. The V gene's germline CDR1 is SGHNT and CDR2 YYREEE (reference sequence). The CDR3 covers 14 residues. In DNA form, the CDR3 reads TGTGCCAGCAGCTTGGGGCCGTTGGACACTGAAGCTTTCTTT. Encoded protein: CASSLGPLDTEAFF.

The chain recombines TRBV27 with TRBJ1-2; D perhaps matches TRBD1 (5 bases). Trimming took off 6 bases at V and 7 bases at J, with 12 bases between the two ends. The germline CDR1 and CDR2 sequences are MNHEY and SMNVEV (reference sequence). This CDR3 has 12 amino acids. Written as DNA, the CDR3 is TGTGCCAGCAGCGGCGGGACGGGTGGCTACACCTTC. Its translation is CASSGGTGGYTF.

V usage is TRBV9 and J usage is TRBJ1-4; the D is unclear. The V and J ends lost 7 bases and 7 bases respectively, with 11 bases between them. Germline CDR1 and CDR2: SGDLS and YYNGEE. The length of the CDR3 is 12 residues. CDR3 protein: CASGAPGEKLFF. The CDR3, as DNA: TGTGCCAGCGGCGCTCCCGGTGAAAAACTGTTTTTT.